The 29 T cell receptor beta chains listed next were all sequenced from one sample in a study of cytomegalovirus exposure and HLA in healthy donors. PCR used 60 Vbeta primers and 13 Jbeta primers. Some clones are missing from TCRdb's copy, which holds only in-frame ones; the method was immunoSEQ multiplex PCR. The sample holds under 140,000 clones, 80% to 85% seen once. The sequencing sample was made of PBMCs. The receptors originated from a woman between 55 and 75 years old in good health and CMV-seropositive.

This rearrangement joins TRBV28 to TRBJ1-5, with D tentatively TRBD1 (5 bases). This CDR3 comprises 14 residues. Trimming cost V 8 bases and J 3 bases, with 14 bases left between them. Looked up from germline, CDR1 is MDHEN and CDR2 is SYDVKM. CDR3 bases: TGTGCCAGCCGAGCCGTGGGGCCCAATCAGCCCCAGCATTTT. This translates into CASRAVGPNQPQHF.

The chain uses TRBV19 and TRBJ1-4; no firm D call. Trimming pared 10 bases from V and 8 bases from J, leaving 23 bases between. Looked up from germline, CDR1 is LNHDA and CDR2 is SQIVND (reference sequence). The CDR3 contains 15 residues. CDR3 coding DNA: TGTGCCACGACAAAACCAGGCCCGATGAAGGAAAAACTGTTTTTT. Its protein is CATTKPGPMKEKLFF. The whole variable domain, filled in from reference TRBV19 and TRBJ1-4, reads DGGITQSPKYLFRKEGQNVTLSCEQNLNHDAMYWYRQDPGQGLRLIYYSQIVNDFQKGDIAEGYSVSREKKESFPLTVTSAQKNPTAFYLCATTKPGPMKEKLFFGSGTQLSVL.

This chain links TRBV6-1 with TRBJ1-2; D unresolved. V gave up 8 bases and J gave up 8 bases, with 15 bases separating them. Germline CDR1 MNHNS, CDR2 SASEGT. This CDR3 is 12 amino acids long. The CDR3 protein is CASSMEPGGYTF. The CDR3 DNA sequence: TGTGCCAGCTCGATGGAACCGGGGGGCTACACCTTC.

The rearrangement links TRBV27 to TRBJ2-1; D is perhaps TRBD2 (6 bases). Deletions cut 4 bases from V and 9 bases from J, with 19 bases between. CDR1 is MNHEY and CDR2 is SMNVEV in the germline V gene (reference sequence). The CDR3 consists of 15 residues. CDR3 coding DNA: TGTGCCAGCAGTTCACACCTGGCCCGGGGGACTGAGCAGTTCTTC. As protein: CASSSHLARGTEQFF.

This rearrangement joins TRBV29-1 to TRBJ2-1; TRBD2 aligns across 7 bases. The CDR3 loop spans 13 amino acids. After removal of 4 bases from V and 3 bases from J, the junction contained 3 bases not matched to a gene. Looked up from germline, CDR1 is SQVTM and CDR2 is ANQGSEA. The CDR3 DNA reads TGCAGCGTTGCTCGGGAGGACTACAATGAGCAGTTCTTC. Translating it yields CSVAREDYNEQFF.

The rearrangement links TRBV28 to TRBJ2-7; 7 nucleotides match TRBD2. The CDR3 extends over 13 amino acids. The junction had 2 bases not matched to a gene; V was cut back by 4 bases and J by 2 bases. CDR1 and CDR2 from the germline V gene are MDHEN and SYDVKM. CDR3 loop: CASSWEGPYEQYF. CDR3 DNA: TGTGCCAGCAGTTGGGAGGGGCCCTACGAGCAGTACTTC.

The CDR3 coding sequence is TGTGCCAGCAGTTTCCCCTCCGGGACAAAATACGAGCAGTACTTC. Translated, it gives CASSFPSGTKYEQYF. The chain links TRBV28 to TRBJ2-7, with D possibly TRBD1 on 6 matching bases. V lost 3 bases and J 4 bases, leaving 16 bases between the germline ends. Germline V gene data show CDR1 as MDHEN and CDR2 as SYDVKM. The CDR3 contains 15 residues.

The chain employs TRBV4-1 and TRBJ1-2; TRBD1 might be the D (6 bases). This CDR3 contains 15 residues. V was cut by 1 base and J by 4 bases, with 13 bases left in between. Germline CDR1 MGHRA, CDR2 YSYEKL. The CDR3 loop is CASSQGLTGLYGYTF. CDR3 coding DNA: TGCGCCAGCAGCCAAGGCCTGACAGGACTCTATGGCTACACCTTC.

This clone was seen only a few times. At one boundary the junction diverges from the germline segment, which might be a read error. V and J are TRBV7-9 and TRBJ1-1; D unclear. The CDR3 covers 12 residues. Germline V gives CDR1 SEHNR, CDR2 FQNEAQ (reference sequence). CDR3 loop: CSSSLQNTEAFF. DNA of the CDR3: TGTTCCAGCAGCTTACAGAACACTGAAGCTTTCTTT.

As to this clone: The junction differs from germline at one of its ends, possibly a read error. CDR3 loop: CASSPPDRYNEQFF. CDR3 nucleotide sequence: TGTGCTAGCAGCCCGCCTGACAGGTACAATGAGCAGTTCTTC. The chain combines TRBV7-7 with TRBJ2-1; D may be TRBD1 (6 bases). The CDR3 has 14 amino acids. From germline, CDR1 is SSHAT and CDR2 FNYEAQ (reference sequence). Full variable domain (outside the CDR3, taken from reference TRBV7-7 and TRBJ2-1): GAGVSQSPRYKVTKRGQDVTLRCDPISSHATLYWYQQALGQGPEFLTYFNYEAQPDKSGLPSDRFSAERPEGSISTLTIQRTEQRDSAMYRCASSPPDRYNEQFFGPGTRLTVL.

This clone was seen just once. The chain links TRBV5-8 to TRBJ1-6; perhaps TRBD1 as D (6 bases). Germline V CDR1 and CDR2: SGHTS, YDEGEE. This CDR3 comprises 16 residues. Trimming cost V 2 bases and J 4 bases, with 13 bases left between them. The DNA for the CDR3 is TGTGCCAGCAGCTTATCTGTAACAGGGTATAATTCACCCCTCCACTTT. Its protein is CASSLSVTGYNSPLHF. The whole variable domain, remainder taken from reference TRBV5-8 and TRBJ1-6, is EAGVTQSPTHLIKTRGQQATLRCSPISGHTSVYWYQQALGLGLQFLLWYDEGEERNRGNFPPRFSGRQFPNYSSELNVNALELEDSALYLCASSLSVTGYNSPLHFGNGTRLTVT.

This chain connects TRBV6-5 to TRBJ1-2; 7 positions agree with TRBD1. Germline V CDR1 and CDR2: MNHEY, SVGAGI. The CDR3 runs 13 residues. V shed 5 bases and J 7 bases; nucleotides not matched to a gene: 7. CDR3 coding DNA: TGTGCCAGCAGTGCACAGGGGTTGGGTGGCTACACCTTC. As protein: CASSAQGLGGYTF.

The V gene is TRBV19, the J gene TRBJ2-7; 10 nucleotides agree with TRBD1. V shed 3 bases and J 3 bases; nucleotides not matched to a gene: 5. This CDR3 is 15 amino acids long. Germline V lookup: CDR1 LNHDA, CDR2 SQIVND (reference sequence). The CDR3 coding sequence is TGTGCCAGTAGTATTTCTGGGACAGGGGTCTACGAGCAGTACTTC. This translates into CASSISGTGVYEQYF.

The V call is TRBV19, the J call TRBJ2-2, with 10 bases identical to TRBD1. The CDR3 totals 14 residues. CDR1 is LNHDA and CDR2 is SQIVND in the germline V gene (reference sequence). V gave up 3 bases and J gave up 7 bases; unmatched junction bases: 2. The CDR3 DNA reads TGTGCCAGTAGTATGGGACAGGGGAGCGGGGAGCTGTTTTTT. The encoded protein is CASSMGQGSGELFF.

This clone was counted many times. The rearrangement links TRBV28 to TRBJ2-1, with 7 bases that match TRBD2. Per germline, CDR1 MDHEN and CDR2 SYDVKM. V was pared by 6 bases and J by 6 bases, with 20 bases of the junction left unmatched. The CDR3 length is 18 residues. CDR3 protein: CASRPGGWSRRGPNEQFF. The CDR3 DNA follows: TGTGCCAGCAGACCCGGGGGGTGGAGCCGCCGGGGCCCCAATGAGCAGTTCTTC.

The J gene is TRBJ2-1, the V gene TRBV6-1; 9 nucleotides align to TRBD2. CDR3 size: 17 residues. V trimming: 2 bases; J trimming: 9 bases; junction bases outside the gene matches: 14. Germline V gene sequence: CDR1 MNHNS, CDR2 SASEGT. CDR3 nucleotides: TGTGCCAGCAGTGAATTAGCGGGAGTAGCCTTTCAGCTTGAGCAGTTCTTC. Its translation is CASSELAGVAFQLEQFF.

This chain uses TRBV5-8 with TRBJ1-2, with TRBD1 as a possible D gene (5 bases). The CDR3 covers 14 residues. V was shortened by 1 base and J by 7 bases, with 14 bases between the two germline ends. Germline values: CDR1 SGHTS, CDR2 YDEGEE. DNA of the CDR3: TGTGCCAGCAGCTTGCGGCCCAGGGTTCCTGGCTACACCTTC. Translation gives CASSLRPRVPGYTF. The variable domain in full, with the rest retrieved from reference TRBV5-8 and TRBJ1-2, is EAGVTQSPTHLIKTRGQQATLRCSPISGHTSVYWYQQALGLGLQFLLWYDEGEERNRGNFPPRFSGRQFPNYSSELNVNALELEDSALYLCASSLRPRVPGYTFGSGTRLTVV.

The table lists this clone with a few counts. This rearrangement joins TRBV5-1 to TRBJ2-7, with TRBD1 matching over 9 bases. CDR3 length: 14 amino acids. Germline V lookup: CDR1 SGHRS, CDR2 YFSETQ. V lost 2 bases, J lost 4 bases, and 4 bases stayed unmatched. The CDR3, as DNA: TGCGCCAGCAGCTTAACAGGGGGCGCTTACGAGCAGTACTTC. Protein product: CASSLTGGAYEQYF.

This chain uses TRBV7-2 with TRBJ1-5, with D possibly matching TRBD1 (6 bases). CDR3 length: 14 residues. Per germline, CDR1 SGHTA and CDR2 FQGNSA. V lost 4 bases and J lost 2, with 9 bases in between. CDR3 residues: CASSYSGGNQPQHF. Here the CDR3 DNA reads TGTGCCAGCAGCTATTCAGGGGGCAATCAGCCCCAGCATTTT.

V and J are TRBV6-1 and TRBJ2-3; TRBD1 matches at 10 bases. This CDR3 has 14 residues. Germline lookup yields CDR1 MNHNS and CDR2 SASEGT. The junction had 5 bases not matched to a gene; V was cut back by 6 bases and J by 5 bases. CDR3 DNA: TGTGCCAGCAGAACTGGGACAGGGGAAGATACGCAGTATTTT. This sequence encodes CASRTGTGEDTQYF.

This clone came up a few times. The chain has TRBV11-2 and TRBJ2-1; 14 bases fit TRBD2. The CDR3 runs 19 residues. With V trimmed by 4 bases and J by 9 bases, 17 bases remained unmatched. CDR1 and CDR2 from the germline V gene are SGHAT and FQNNGV. CDR3 protein: CASSSPTHKGTSGSSEQFF. The CDR3 DNA reads TGTGCCAGCAGCTCACCCACCCATAAAGGGACTAGCGGGAGTTCTGAGCAGTTCTTC.

The chain has TRBV15 and TRBJ1-2; D is undetermined. V was trimmed by 0 bases and J by 9 bases, leaving 5 bases between them. This CDR3 is 11 amino acids long. The germline V gene encodes CDR1 LNHNV and CDR2 YYDKDF (reference sequence). This chain's CDR3 is CATSRDLRYTF. The CDR3 nucleotides are TGTGCCACCAGCAGAGATCTTCGCTACACCTTC.

The chain carries TRBV6-1 and TRBJ1-4; TRBD1 is a possible D gene (6 bases). Germline lookup yields CDR1 MNHNS and CDR2 SASEGT. V was cut by 3 bases and J by 3 bases, with 8 bases left in between. The CDR3 consists of 14 residues. The CDR3 loop is CASSDKGANEKLFF. The CDR3 DNA sequence: TGTGCCAGCAGTGACAAGGGGGCTAATGAAAAACTGTTTTTT.

The chain carries TRBV10-3 and TRBJ2-7; weak D call: TRBD2 (8 bases). Trimming stripped 0 bases from V and 2 bases from J, with 14 bases between. Germline CDR1 is ENHRY and CDR2 is SYGVKD. CDR3 length equals 16 residues. The CDR3 nucleotides are TGTGCCATCAGTGAGTCGAGCGGGGGACAGACCTACGAGCAGTACTTC. It codes for CAISESSGGQTYEQYF.

The chain carries TRBV29-1 and TRBJ1-2; D might be TRBD1 (6 bases). The CDR3 sequence is 16 residues long. Germline assignment: CDR1 SQVTM and CDR2 ANQGSEA. V was trimmed by 3 bases and J by 2 bases, leaving 19 bases between them. Here the CDR3 reads CSVEGGPGRGNYGYTF. In DNA, the CDR3 is TGCAGCGTTGAGGGCGGACCGGGGAGGGGGAACTATGGCTACACCTTC. The full variable domain, rest sourced from reference TRBV29-1 and TRBJ1-2, is SAVISQKPSRDICQRGTSLTIQCQVDSQVTMMFWYRQQPGQSLTLIATANQGSEATYESGFVIDKFPISRPNLTFSTLTVSNMSPEDSSIYLCSVEGGPGRGNYGYTFGSGTRLTVV.

The chain carries TRBV7-3 and TRBJ2-5; TRBD2 matches at 9 bases. CDR1 is SGHTA, CDR2 FQGTGA, per germline. With 6 bases clipped from V and 4 bases from J, the junction kept 12 bases outside the gene matches. CDR3 length: 16 amino acids. CDR3 in amino acids: CASSQGVAGEVETQYF. The CDR3 nucleotides read TGTGCCAGCAGTCAAGGAGTAGCGGGAGAGGTAGAGACCCAGTACTTC.

This sequence joins TRBV27 and TRBJ1-2, with D uncertain. V was clipped by 5 bases and J by 0 bases, with 13 bases between them. Germline V lookup: CDR1 MNHEY, CDR2 SMNVEV (reference sequence). CDR3 length: 15 amino acids. DNA for the CDR3: TGTGCCAGCAGTCCTACCCCCGATCCTAACTATGGCTACACCTTC. Translated, it gives CASSPTPDPNYGYTF.

The chain uses TRBV5-1 and TRBJ1-6; a possible D gene is TRBD1 (6 bases). Trimming removed 0 bases from V and 9 bases from J, with 13 bases in between. This CDR3 contains 15 residues. Germline V gene data show CDR1 as SGHRS and CDR2 as YFSETQ. The CDR3 DNA sequence: TGCGCCAGCAGCTTGGAGCAGGGGAGAAGTTCACCCCTCCACTTT. The encoded protein is CASSLEQGRSSPLHF.

In its sample, this clone was seen a few times. J is TRBJ1-4 and V is TRBV6-1; D is perhaps TRBD1 (5 bases). The CDR3 totals 15 residues. CDR1 is MNHNS, CDR2 SASEGT, per germline. V was shortened by 6 bases and J by 5 bases, with 16 bases between the two germline ends. The CDR3 sequence: CASRPQGLRNEKLFF. CDR3 DNA: TGTGCCAGCAGGCCCCAGGGTCTTAGAAATGAAAAACTGTTTTTT.